These T cell receptor beta chains were read from a single sample in a study of T cells in Graves' hyperthyroidism and ophthalmopathy. MiXCR, run by TCRdb on the multiplex PCR reads, gives a single entry per CDR3 protein. Seen here are 550,000 to 700,000 distinct CDR3 sequences, about 45% observed once, and the top ten hold around a fifth. Specimen: peripheral blood or thyroid tissue (not recorded which). The receptors shown here come from an adult woman with Graves' disease, either hyperthyroidism or ophthalmopathy (not recorded which). CDR3s include the opening cysteine and the closing phenylalanine or tryptophan. Each record gives: V gene, D gene, clone size, J gene, CDR3 protein, CDR3 DNA. The D gene is left open where the match is weak. The size field is filled for only some rows; it gives once, few, many or a size class.

>TRBV9|TRBD2|.|TRBJ2-7
CASSPPSGPRVREQYF
TGTGCCAGCAGCCCCCCTAGCGGGCCCCGGGTAAGGGAGCAGTACTTC
>TRBV20-1|.|many|TRBJ1-2
CRAGWGRGYGYTF
TGCAGGGCAGGGTGGGGGCGCGGGTATGGCTACACCTTC
>TRBV9|TRBD2|many|TRBJ2-7
CASSPGGAEQYF
TGTGCCAGCAGCCCCGGGGGGGCCGAGCAGTACTTC
>TRBV2|.|many|TRBJ1-1
CASSSYRENTEAFF
TGTGCCAGCAGTTCCTACAGGGAGAACACTGAAGCTTTCTTT
>TRBV20-1|.|.|TRBJ1-5
CSARVFKGNSNQPQHF
TGCAGTGCTAGAGTATTTAAGGGAAATAGCAATCAGCCCCAGCATTTT
>TRBV19|.|.|TRBJ1-2
CATRTGQQIDGYTF
TGTGCCACCCGGACGGGCCAGCAGATAGATGGCTACACCTTC
>TRBV5-1|.|.|TRBJ1-1
CASSFFDRLNTEAFF
TGCGCCAGCAGCTTCTTCGACAGGCTGAACACTGAAGCTTTCTTT
>TRBV7-9|.|.|TRBJ1-6
CASSLVQGHNSPPHF
TGTGCCAGCAGCTTAGTCCAGGGGCATAATTCACCCCCCCACTTT
>TRBV19|.|many|TRBJ1-1
CASTQSGMVNTEAFF
TGTGCCAGTACCCAATCGGGGATGGTGAACACTGAAGCTTTCTTT
>TRBV7-2|.|.|TRBJ1-5
CASSLGFGGNQPQHF
TGTGCCAGCAGCTTGGGTTTTGGGGGCAATCAGCCCCAGCATTTT
>TRBV19|TRBD1|once|TRBJ1-2
CASSIAGTVDGYTF
TGTGCCAGTAGCATCGCCGGGACAGTTGATGGCTACACCTTC
>TRBV12-3/TRBV12-4|.|many|TRBJ2-5
CASSLGARGLQETQYF
TGTGCCAGCAGTTTGGGAGCTCGGGGGCTACAGGAGACCCAGTACTTC
>TRBV20-1|.|.|TRBJ2-5
CSAREGHQGTQYF
TGCAGTGCTAGGGAGGGACATCAGGGGACCCAGTACTTC
>TRBV19|.|.|TRBJ2-7
CASQGGPSPYEQYF
TGTGCCAGCCAAGGGGGACCCTCCCCCTACGAGCAGTACTTC